This record looks at one TCR beta chain sequence and its context. The antigen remains undetermined. This sample was taken from a study of a mutant IDH1 vaccine in newly diagnosed glioma. Overall study: The initiation of vaccination occurred 4-6 weeks after radiotherapy alone, or with temozolomide cycles. Every participant had undergone radiotherapy, temozolomide, or both before, and most underwent both.

Clones were read by immunoSEQ multiplex PCR, and TCRdb kept only the in-frame ones, dropping some. The profile shows approximately 60,000 clones, approximately 81% of them singletons. Trimming cost V 1 base and J 4 bases, with 9 bases left between them. CDR1 and CDR2 (germline): LGHNA, YNFKEQ. This CDR3 has 14 residues. This sample's time point: week 23, last vaccination. The vaccine gave 300 ug of a 20-mer mutant IDH1 peptide subcutaneously per dose. The J gene is TRBJ2-3, the V gene TRBV4-2; perhaps TRBD2 as D (6 bases). This receptor was taken from a man under 40 with glioma. The sample here was PBMCs, taken from a glioma patient whose treatment included an IDH1 peptide vaccine. CDR3 in amino acids: CASSQVEGPDTQYF. Written as DNA, the CDR3 is TGTGCCAGCAGCCAAGTGGAGGGTCCAGATACGCAGTATTTT.